This TCR beta chain was captured by sequencing in a study of T cells in localized non-small cell lung cancer. Whole-study findings and limits: Because sequencing included only one region (of the tumor), heterogeneity remains possible. Longer overall survival accompanied higher blood T cell density. Maximal T cell clonality occurred in uninvolved adjacent lung, with tumor ranking below it. Turning up in adjacent lung were a median around 60 of the top 100 tumor clones.

With respect to this clone: Antigen: not known.

CDR1 SGHRS and CDR2 YFSETQ come from the germline V gene. CDR3 length: 15 amino acids. Trimming pared 1 base from V and 4 bases from J, leaving 11 bases between. Repertoires were generated with immunoSEQ multiplex PCR, while TCRdb's copy carries only in-frame clones and drops some. The sample gives several thousand clones, roughly 31% of which show up once; 9.1% is in the top ten. The receptor was derived from an older male donor with stage I lung adenocarcinoma. The chain uses TRBV5-1 and TRBJ2-2; D remains ambiguous. The sample here was lung tumor tissue, taken before any cancer treatment. The CDR3 DNA follows: TGCGCCAGCAGCTTGACCCGGGCCTCCACCGGGGAGCTGTTTTTT. It is translated as CASSLTRASTGELFF. Using reference TRBV5-1 and TRBJ2-2 for the parts outside the CDR3, the full variable domain is KAGVTQTPRYLIKTRGQQVTLSCSPISGHRSVSWYQQTPGQGLQFLFEYFSETQRNKGNFPGRFSGRQFSNSRSEMNVSTLELGDSALYLCASSLTRASTGELFFGEGSRLTVL.